The 5 T cell receptor beta chains below all came from one sample that was sequenced in a study of cytomegalovirus exposure and HLA in healthy donors. PCR used 60 Vbeta primers and 13 Jbeta primers. The table came from immunoSEQ multiplex PCR; TCRdb's copy has only in-frame clones and leaves some out. The sample lists 150,000 to 200,000 clones, 70% to 90% occurring once. The sequencing input was PBMCs. The receptors here all came from a man aged 18 to 29 in good health and CMV-seropositive.

CDR3 coding DNA: TGTGCCACGAGACAGGGTGGGGAGCTGTTTTTT. Protein product: CATRQGGELFF. The rearrangement uses TRBV10-3 and TRBJ2-2, with TRBD1 matching over 7 bases. V was clipped by 10 bases and J by 8 bases; unmatched bases: 4. This CDR3 has 11 amino acids. Germline V CDR1 and CDR2: ENHRY, SYGVKD.

For this clone: This specimen includes other DNA sequences encoding the same CDR3. J is TRBJ1-3 and V is TRBV2; no reliable D call. This CDR3 comprises 15 residues. Germline V gene sequence: CDR1 SNHLY, CDR2 FYNNEI. Trimming stripped 3 bases from V and 0 bases from J, with 9 bases between. The CDR3 nucleotides are TGTGCCAGCAGTGAGGGCGACTACTCTGGAAACACCATATATTTT. It translates to CASSEGDYSGNTIYF.

This clone is a singleton in its sample. Relative to the germline gene, one junction end is altered; a read error may explain this. The chain employs TRBV2 and TRBJ2-6, with TRBD1 as a possible D gene (6 bases). The germline gives CDR1 SNHLY, CDR2 FYNNEI. The CDR3 is made up of 14 amino acids. This chain's CDR3 is CASATGSGANGLTF. As DNA, the CDR3 is TGTGCCAGTGCAACAGGGTCTGGGGCCAACGGCCTGACTTTC.

V is TRBV4-2 and J is TRBJ2-3; 9 bases agree with TRBD2. V lost 1 base, J lost 4 bases, and 3 bases stayed unmatched. The CDR3 loop spans 15 amino acids. Germline assignment: CDR1 LGHNA and CDR2 YNFKEQ. CDR3 in amino acids: CASSQGGGASDTQYF. As DNA, the CDR3 is TGTGCCAGCAGCCAAGGCGGGGGGGCATCAGATACGCAGTATTTT.

This chain links TRBV7-6 with TRBJ2-1, with a tentative D call TRBD1 (7 bases). V was shortened by 0 bases and J by 9 bases, with 15 bases between the two germline ends. This CDR3 comprises 15 residues. The germline CDR1 and CDR2 sequences are SGHVS and FNYEAQ. CDR3 region: CASSLAGRGRSEQFF. The CDR3 region has the DNA TGTGCCAGCAGCTTAGCTGGCAGGGGGAGGTCTGAGCAGTTCTTC.